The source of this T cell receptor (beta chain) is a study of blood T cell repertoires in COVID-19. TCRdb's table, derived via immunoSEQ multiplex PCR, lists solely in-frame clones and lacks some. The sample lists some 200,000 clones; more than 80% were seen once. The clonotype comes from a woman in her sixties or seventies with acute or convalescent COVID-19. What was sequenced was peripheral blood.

As DNA, the CDR3 is TGCGCCAGCAGTTCCCTAGCGGGAGGGCCGGATGAGCAGTTCTTC. Its translation: CASSSLAGGPDEQFF. The chain joins TRBV5-1 to TRBJ2-1; 12 bases are shared with TRBD2. This CDR3 has 15 residues. The trim removed 5 bases at V and 8 bases at J, leaving 8 bases unmatched. Germline V gene sequence: CDR1 SGHRS, CDR2 YFSETQ.